This T cell receptor (beta chain) is drawn from a study of response to subunit inactivated influenza vaccine. General study points: A suggestion made by the authors is that each seasonal influenza vaccination recruits few new T cells.

Germline V gives CDR1 MNHEY, CDR2 SVGEGT. V lost 7 bases, J lost 4 bases, and 5 bases lay in between. The CDR3 totals 11 residues. TCRdb used MiXCR to reprocess the RT-PCR reads, holding one entry per CDR3 protein. The sample has roughly 700,000 distinct CDR3 sequences, 15% to 17% seen once; the top ten hold more than 9%. Details on this clonotype: Its antigen is currently unknown.

This chain connects TRBV6-2 or TRBV6-3 to TRBJ2-1; no clear D. This TCR was recovered from a man in his fifties or sixties who received an inactivated influenza vaccine. The input for sequencing was PBMCs from blood, taken about 12 days after vaccination. The CDR3 loop reads CASTAYNEQFF. The CDR3 nucleotides are TGTGCCAGCACCGCATACAATGAGCAGTTCTTC.